Sequencing of this TCR beta chain was carried out in a study of blood T cells in healthy people across ages. Study background: Every two T cells gave about one barcoded beta molecule via template switching.

On this clonotype itself: The antigen remains unidentified.

A second about 6 to 12 cycle PCR used barcoded and J-beta primers. TCRdb independently ran MiXCR on the 5' RACE reads; one entry per CDR3 protein. The top ten hold more than 6% of the sample, which has 1.5 million to 2 million distinct CDR3 sequences, under 30% seen once. Overall study results and limits: Naive CD4+ cell counts and diversity both ran higher in long-lived than in aged donors. Investigators viewed diversity estimates from one million T cells as underestimates, the study reported.

With V trimmed by 10 bases and J by 9 bases, 14 bases remained unmatched. Germline values: CDR1 ENHRY, CDR2 SYGVKD. The CDR3 extends over 14 amino acids. The sample comprised blood. This TCR was recovered from a young woman in good health. V and J are TRBV10-3 and TRBJ2-1; TRBD2 matches at 8 bases. This chain's CDR3 is CATRAHGSGGEQFF. The CDR3 DNA follows: TGTGCCACCAGGGCCCACGGGAGCGGGGGTGAGCAGTTCTTC.